These T cell receptor beta chains were read from a single sample in a study of shared clonotypes between healthy human individuals. The assay was immunoSEQ multiplex PCR, and TCRdb's table has in-frame clones only and misses some. Counted here are hundreds of thousands of clones, 96% occurring once; the ten biggest clones make up less than 0.13%. Material: naive CD8+ T cells sorted from blood. Receptors originate from a woman in her 30s in good health. The CDR3 runs from the conserved cysteine through the conserved F or W. A D gene is named only where the DNA matches it firmly. Size is stated for part of the rows, as once, few or many counts, or as a class when the clone is expanded.

j_call clone_size cdr3_length d_call v_call cdr3_nt cdr3_aa
TRBJ2-1 . 13 . TRBV28 TGTGCCAGCAGTTTTCCAGAAGGAAATGAGCAGTTCTTC CASSFPEGNEQFF
TRBJ2-7 . 16 . TRBV5-1 TGCGCCAGCAGCTTGGCAGCGCCTATCCTCTCCTACGAGCAGTACTTC CASSLAAPILSYEQYF
TRBJ2-7 . 13 TRBD2 TRBV19 TGTGCCAGCCGAACTAGCGGGAGCTACGAGCAGTACTTC CASRTSGSYEQYF
TRBJ2-6 . 14 . TRBV29-1 TGCAGCGTTACAGATGGCCCTGGGGCCAACGTCCTGACTTTC CSVTDGPGANVLTF
TRBJ2-5 . 16 TRBD2 TRBV7-8 TGTGCCAGCAGCCCCACTCCCGGGACTAGCGGAGAGACCCAGTACTTC CASSPTPGTSGETQYF
TRBJ2-1 . 12 . TRBV30 TGTGCCTGGAGTCTCTCCGCCAATGAGCAGTTCTTC CAWSLSANEQFF
TRBJ2-7 . 15 TRBD1 TRBV7-9 TGTGCCAGCAGCTCTTGGACAGGGAGCTCCTACGAGCAGTACTTC CASSSWTGSSYEQYF
TRBJ2-7 . 13 . TRBV7-8 TGTGCCAGCAGCTTAGGCCTAAACTACGAGCAGTACTTC CASSLGLNYEQYF
TRBJ1-5 . 14 . TRBV28 TGTGCCAGCAGTAATGCCCAGGGTATACAGCCCCAGCATTTT CASSNAQGIQPQHF
TRBJ2-1 . 14 . TRBV7-9 TGTGCCAGCCTCAATTCGGACAGATACAATGAGCAGTTCTTC CASLNSDRYNEQFF
TRBJ2-1 once 14 . TRBV27 TGTGCCAGCAGTTTATCGAACTCCTACAATGAGCAGTTCTTC CASSLSNSYNEQFF
TRBJ2-7 few 14 TRBD1 TRBV27 TGTGCCAGCAGTTCGGGACAGAGCTCCTACGAGCAGTACTTC CASSSGQSSYEQYF
TRBJ2-5 . 13 . TRBV28 TGTGCCAGCAGCCCGGTTATCCAAGAGACCCAGTACTTC CASSPVIQETQYF
TRBJ1-1 . 12 . TRBV28 TGTGCCAGCAATAACGGCGGGGGGGAGGCTTTCTTT CASNNGGGEAFF
TRBJ1-1 . 16 . TRBV4-2 TGTGCCAGCAGCCAAGAACTGGGATTCATGAACACTGAAGCTTTCTTT CASSQELGFMNTEAFF
TRBJ2-1 . 12 . TRBV2 TGTGCCAGCCGTAGCCCGGGTACTGAGCAGTTCTTC CASRSPGTEQFF
TRBJ2-3 few 16 TRBD1 TRBV30 TGTGCCTGGACGACAGGGGGTAACATCTTCACAGATACGCAGTATTTT CAWTTGGNIFTDTQYF
TRBJ2-7 . 16 . TRBV7-5 TGTGTCAGAAGCTTAGTTCCGTTACTCCGATCTTACGAGCAGTACTTC CVRSLVPLLRSYEQYF
TRBJ2-1 . 16 TRBD1 TRBV5-1 TGCGCCAGCAGCACAGCCGGGACAGGGGATTGGAATGAGCAGTTCTTC CASSTAGTGDWNEQFF
TRBJ2-1 . 15 . TRBV4-2 TGTGCCAGCAGCCAAGAGTTGAACGCGTTTAATGAGCAGTTCTTC CASSQELNAFNEQFF
TRBJ2-1 . 14 TRBD2 TRBV11-2 TGTGCCACCACTAGCGGGAGAGGGAACAATGAGCAGTTCTTC CATTSGRGNNEQFF
TRBJ1-1 . 15 . TRBV13 TGTGCCAGCAGCTCGGCCGGGCTGGGGAACACTGAAGCTTTCTTT CASSSAGLGNTEAFF
TRBJ2-5 . 14 . TRBV29-1 TGCAGCGTTGCGGTTAGGACGTACCAAGAGACCCAGTACTTC CSVAVRTYQETQYF
TRBJ2-1 . 20 . TRBV19 TGTGCCAGTAGTATGGGGATACCGGGGGTTGAGGAGGAAAGGAACAATGAGCAGTTCTTC CASSMGIPGVEEERNNEQFF
TRBJ2-1 . 16 TRBD2 TRBV4-2 TGTGCCAGCAGAATTTACGGGACTAGCGGGTACAATGAGCAGTTCTTC CASRIYGTSGYNEQFF
TRBJ2-1 . 16 TRBD2 TRBV9 TGTGCCAGCAGCGGACTAGCGGGAGGTTCCTACAATGAGCAGTTCTTC CASSGLAGGSYNEQFF
TRBJ2-1 . 15 . TRBV28 TGTGCCAGCAACTACCGGGACGGGACCTACAATGAGCAGTTCTTC CASNYRDGTYNEQFF
TRBJ2-7 . 14 TRBD2 TRBV19 TGTGCCAGTAGTATCTCTAGCGGGAGCTACGAGCAGTACTTC CASSISSGSYEQYF
TRBJ2-3 . 14 TRBD2 TRBV7-9 TGTGCCAGCGGAGCGGGAGGTAGCACAGATACGCAGTATTTT CASGAGGSTDTQYF
TRBJ2-1 . 15 TRBD2 TRBV6-6 TGTGCCAGCGGATCTAGCGGGCAATCCTACAATGAGCAGTTCTTC CASGSSGQSYNEQFF
TRBJ2-1 . 16 . TRBV27 TGTGCCAGCAGTTTAGGATCGGGGGCGCCCTACAATGAGCAGTTCTTC CASSLGSGAPYNEQFF
TRBJ2-1 . 15 . TRBV21-1 TGTGCCAGCAGCAGGGCGGCGGCCACCTACAATGAGCAGTTCTTC CASSRAAATYNEQFF
TRBJ2-7 . 12 . TRBV28 TGTGCCAGCACCTCCGGGGGGCACGAGCAGTACTTC CASTSGGHEQYF
TRBJ2-5 . 10 . TRBV2 TGTGCCAGCCTCCAAGAGACCCAGTACTTC CASLQETQYF
TRBJ2-7 . 14 . TRBV27 TGTGCCAGCAGTTTAATTGGACAGAACTACGAGCAGTACTTC CASSLIGQNYEQYF
TRBJ2-1 . 14 . TRBV27 TGTGCCAGCAGTTTCCAAGGGGTCGGTAATGAGCAGTTCTTC CASSFQGVGNEQFF
TRBJ2-4 once 12 . TRBV30 TGTGCCTGGAAGGGGGACACCCCTGCTCAGTACTTC CAWKGDTPAQYF
TRBJ2-2 . 12 . TRBV19 TGTGCCAGTAGTCTCTACACCGGGGAGCTGTTTTTT CASSLYTGELFF
TRBJ2-7 once 13 . TRBV18 TGTGCCACCTCAACAGGGCCCTCCTACGAGCAGTACTTC CATSTGPSYEQYF
TRBJ2-1 . 14 . TRBV27 TGTGCCAGCACGCAGGGAAGCTCCTACAATGAGCAGTTCTTC CASTQGSSYNEQFF
TRBJ2-5 . 17 . TRBV9 TGTGCCAGCAGCGTATCCCGGGACACAAGGCCGGAAGAGACCCAGTACTTC CASSVSRDTRPEETQYF
TRBJ1-4 . 15 TRBD1 TRBV6-6 TGTGCCAGCAGTTACTGGGACAGGGTGGAGGAAAAACTGTTTTTT CASSYWDRVEEKLFF